This paragraph reports one T cell receptor (beta chain). Its antigen remains unidentified. The sample originates from a study of CXCR3-negative and CXCR3-positive naive CD8 T cells. The study, taken as a whole, reports: No difference in surface CD5 was seen between naive subsets, and TCR strength was inferred from TRB CDR3 properties. For memory CD8+ cells diversity was much lower, but both naive subsets had comparably high diversity.

This CDR3 spans 14 amino acids. Germline-derived CDR1 and CDR2 are SEHNR and FQNEAQ (reference sequence). CD45RO-CCR7+CD27+CD95- cells counted as naive CD8+ T cells. In preparing the TRB cDNA libraries, 5' RACE with UMI labels was used. TCRdb reanalyzed the 5' RACE reads and collapses them to one entry per CDR3 protein, without DNA. This sample's table reports roughly 45,000 distinct CDR3 sequences. This rearrangement joins TRBV7-9 to TRBJ2-7; there is no DNA to check the TCRdb D call of TRBD2. The TCR sequence derives from a human donor in good health. Some clones in this sample may be carry-over from other donors' samples. The specimen sequenced was naive CXCR3- CD8+ T cells from blood. The subset here: CD45RO-CCR7+CD27+CD95- naive CD8+ T cells lacking CXCR3 (TNR3-). The CDR3 spells CASSFTSGTYEQYF.